What follows are 28 T cell receptor beta chains derived from one specimen sequenced in a study of Ad26.COV2.S vaccination and SARS-CoV-2 variants. This table comes from immunoSEQ multiplex PCR, and its TCRdb copy is limited to in-frame clones, with some not included. This repertoire shows 400,000 to 450,000 clones, about nine tenths found once; its top ten account for less than 15%. Specified treatment: 15 to 20 received Ad26.COV2.S at low or high dose, single or two shots; several received placebo; per-sample allocation not given. Sample collection was performed on day 63 after the first vaccine or placebo injection. The sample here was peripheral blood, taken in a trial of Ad26.COV2.S vaccine versus placebo. All receptors come from a person between 18 and 65 years old who received the Ad26.COV2.S COVID-19 vaccine or a placebo.

The genes are TRBV6-2 or TRBV6-3 and TRBJ2-7; D is tentatively TRBD1 or TRBD2 (6 bases each). Trimming removed 2 bases from V and 5 bases from J, with 16 bases in between. CDR1 MNHEY and CDR2 SVGEGT come from the germline V gene. The CDR3 consists of 15 residues. The CDR3 is CASSYPDSGGDEQYF. In nucleotides, the CDR3 is TGTGCCAGCAGTTACCCGGACAGTGGAGGGGACGAGCAGTACTTC.

The sample holds many counts of this clone. The chain carries TRBV4-2 and TRBJ1-5; D uncertain. V was shortened by 1 base and J by 3 bases, with 13 bases between the two germline ends. This CDR3 has 16 residues. Germline V gene lookup returns CDR1 LGHNA and CDR2 YNFKEQ. The CDR3 DNA reads as TGTGCCAGCAGCCAAGGGGCCGGTCCCGACAATCAGCCCCAGCATTTT. The encoded protein is CASSQGAGPDNQPQHF.

Turning to this clone: At one of its ends the junction is not consistent with the germline gene, which may arise from a read error. Other nucleotide sequences in the sample specify the same CDR3. The V gene is TRBV7-2, the J gene TRBJ1-2, with a tentative D call TRBD1 (5 bases). CDR1 SGHTA and CDR2 FQGNSA come from the germline V gene. The length of the CDR3 is 15 residues. CDR3 in DNA: TGTGCCAGCAGCGTACCGGAGGACACCTTCTATGGCTACACCTTT. Protein: CASSVPEDTFYGYTF. The complete variable domain, with remaining parts taken from reference TRBV7-2 and TRBJ1-2, reads GAGVSQSPSNKVTEKGKDVELRCDPISGHTALYWYRQSLGQGLEFLIYFQGNSAPDKSGLPSDRFSAERTGGSVSTLTIQRTQQEDSAVYLCASSVPEDTFYGYTFGSGTRLTVV.

The CDR3 spells CASSLLVHNEQFF. CDR3 DNA sequence: TGTGCCAGCAGCTTACTGGTTCACAATGAGCAGTTCTTC. This chain links TRBV7-3 with TRBJ2-1; D is undetermined. The germline gives CDR1 SGHTA, CDR2 FQGTGA. The CDR3 has 13 residues. The V gene lost 2 bases and the J gene lost 5 bases, with 7 bases spanning the gap.

The V call is TRBV6-5, the J call TRBJ2-4; 9 positions match TRBD1. The CDR3 totals 15 residues. V shed 6 bases, J shed 3 bases, and the junction held 6 bases outside the gene matches. Germline V gene lookup returns CDR1 MNHEY and CDR2 SVGAGI. The CDR3 DNA reads TGTGCCAGCAGCGGGACAGGGTCAGGCAAAAACATTCAGTACTTC. It codes for CASSGTGSGKNIQYF.

V is TRBV7-2 and J is TRBJ2-7, with TRBD2 matching 7 bases. The junction had 9 bases not matched to a gene; V was cut back by 5 bases and J by 2 bases. Per germline, CDR1 SGHTA and CDR2 FQGNSA. The CDR3 is 15 amino acids. The CDR3 is CASSPTPAGAYEQYF. DNA for the CDR3: TGTGCCAGCAGCCCCACCCCGGCGGGAGCCTACGAGCAGTACTTC.

The CDR3 sequence: CACSITDTQYF. CDR3 coding DNA: TGTGCCTGTTCGATCACAGATACGCAGTATTTT. The chain joins TRBV30 to TRBJ2-3; D remains ambiguous. This CDR3 comprises 11 residues. Trimming stripped 6 bases from V and 2 bases from J, with 6 bases between. Germline CDR1 GTSNPN, CDR2 SVGIG (reference sequence).

The gene calls are TRBV10-3 and TRBJ1-1; tentative D call: TRBD1 (6 bases). The CDR3 is made up of 12 amino acids. V gave up 5 bases and J gave up 5 bases, with 9 bases separating them. Germline-derived CDR1 and CDR2 are ENHRY and SYGVKD. CDR3 protein: CAISNQGTEAFF. The CDR3 DNA reads TGTGCCATCAGTAACCAGGGGACTGAAGCTTTCTTT.

This chain uses TRBV9 with TRBJ2-1; 14 bases are a match to TRBD2. Germline values: CDR1 SGDLS, CDR2 YYNGEE. J gave up 2 bases and V 0 bases, and 4 bases lay outside the gene matches. CDR3 length: 18 amino acids. The CDR3 loop is CASSVGLAGGFTYNEQFF. In DNA, the CDR3 is TGTGCCAGCAGCGTAGGACTAGCGGGAGGGTTTACCTACAATGAGCAGTTCTTC.

V is TRBV20-1 and J is TRBJ2-7; D gene uncertain. Germline CDR1 and CDR2: DFQATT and SNEGSKA (reference sequence). The CDR3 totals 14 residues. V gave up 3 bases and J gave up 6 bases, with 18 bases separating them. DNA of the CDR3: TGCAGTGCTAGTGTGGGCCACCCTGGAGTCGAGCAGTACTTC. Residues: CSASVGHPGVEQYF.

This chain links TRBV6-2 or TRBV6-3 with TRBJ2-5; 8 nucleotides agree with TRBD2. This CDR3 comprises 13 residues. J was trimmed by 5 bases and V by 2 bases; bases with no gene match: 1. Germline V CDR1 and CDR2: MNHEY, SVGEGT. CDR3 DNA sequence: TGTGCCAGCAGTTACCCGGGGGGGGAGACCCAGTACTTC. It is translated as CASSYPGGETQYF.

The rearrangement joins TRBV6-2 or TRBV6-3 to TRBJ2-1; weak D call: TRBD2 (5 bases). V lost 6 bases to trimming and J lost 4 bases, with 22 bases between them. Germline values: CDR1 MNHEY, CDR2 SVGEGT. There are 17 residues in the CDR3. CDR3 in amino acids: CASSTSVGSRLYNEQFF. The CDR3 region has the DNA TGTGCCAGCAGCACCTCTGTGGGGAGCCGGCTTTACAATGAGCAGTTCTTC.

This chain links TRBV5-1 with TRBJ2-7, with a tentative D call TRBD1 (6 bases). This CDR3 spans 14 amino acids. Trimming cost V 3 bases and J 4 bases, with 14 bases left between them. Germline CDR1 reads SGHRS; CDR2 reads YFSETQ. As DNA, the CDR3 is TGCGCCAGCAGCTCGCCGGGACACGAATACGAGCAGTACTTC. Protein product: CASSSPGHEYEQYF.

The rearrangement links TRBV29-1 to TRBJ1-1; TRBD1 matches 9 bases. This CDR3 is built from 13 residues. With 3 bases clipped from V and 3 bases from J, the junction kept 2 bases outside the gene matches. Germline CDR1 and CDR2: SQVTM and ANQGSEA. The CDR3 loop is CSVDGDRDTEAFF. CDR3 DNA: TGCAGCGTTGACGGGGACAGGGACACTGAAGCTTTCTTT. The full variable domain, rest sourced from reference TRBV29-1 and TRBJ1-1, is SAVISQKPSRDICQRGTSLTIQCQVDSQVTMMFWYRQQPGQSLTLIATANQGSEATYESGFVIDKFPISRPNLTFSTLTVSNMSPEDSSIYLCSVDGDRDTEAFFGQGTRLTVV.

The V call is TRBV6-2 or TRBV6-3, the J call TRBJ2-7; the match to TRBD2 covers 11 bases. The CDR3 is 14 amino acids. Unmatched junction bases numbered 3, after V lost 3 bases and J lost 5 bases. CDR1 is MNHEY and CDR2 is SVGEGT in the germline V gene. The CDR3 region is CASSYSSGRNEQYF. Here the CDR3 DNA reads TGTGCCAGCAGTTATTCTAGCGGGAGGAACGAGCAGTACTTC.

This chain connects TRBV27 to TRBJ2-3; 9 nucleotides match TRBD1. Trimming cost V 3 bases and J 3 bases; bases outside gene matches: 4. The length of the CDR3 is 15 residues. CDR1 MNHEY and CDR2 SMNVEV come from the germline V gene (reference sequence). CDR3 DNA sequence: TGTGCCAGCAGTTTCGACAGGGGGAGAACAGATACGCAGTATTTT. It translates to CASSFDRGRTDTQYF.

The chain joins TRBV23-1 to TRBJ1-2; D remains ambiguous. TRBV23-1 is labeled an ORF, and its function is uncertain. V was shortened by 2 bases and J by 7 bases, with 11 bases between the two germline ends. The CDR3 loop spans 13 amino acids. This chain's CDR3 is CASSQQVGGGYTF. The CDR3 region has the DNA TGCGCCAGCAGTCAACAGGTGGGAGGTGGCTACACCTTC.

This clone was observed a single time. This chain links TRBV7-3 with TRBJ2-7, with 11 bases matching TRBD2. The V segment lost 2 bases and the J segment 7 bases; nucleotides outside the gene matches: 19. Germline CDR1 reads SGHTA; CDR2 reads FQGTGA. The CDR3 is made up of 19 amino acids. Here the CDR3 reads CASSLYEPLLAGVTREQYF. The CDR3 nucleotides read TGTGCCAGCAGCTTATATGAGCCCCTACTAGCGGGAGTCACCCGGGAGCAGTACTTC.

This clone was counted a single time. The CDR3 sequence is CASSLGTEYGGYTF. CDR3 in DNA: TGTGCCAGCAGCCTGGGGACCGAGTATGGTGGCTACACCTTC. The chain joins TRBV5-6 to TRBJ1-2; D perhaps matches TRBD1 (5 bases). The V gene's germline CDR1 is SGHDT and CDR2 YYEEEE. The CDR3 totals 14 residues. Trimming shortened V by 4 bases and J by 7 bases, and 17 bases separated the two germline ends.

V gene TRBV6-5 combines with J gene TRBJ1-4, with D tentatively TRBD1 (5 bases). The V gene lost 2 bases and the J gene lost 8 bases, with 15 bases spanning the gap. The V gene's germline CDR1 is MNHEY and CDR2 SVGAGI. CDR3 length: 15 residues. The CDR3 sequence: CASSYEAGRREKLFF. The CDR3 DNA sequence: TGTGCCAGCAGTTACGAGGCAGGGCGGCGGGAAAAACTGTTTTTT.

The chain combines TRBV5-6 with TRBJ2-5; D may be TRBD2 (5 bases). Germline V gene lookup returns CDR1 SGHDT and CDR2 YYEEEE. Trimming removed 4 bases at V and 1 base at J, with 11 bases between. The CDR3 has 14 residues. Here the CDR3 reads CASSPTRIQETQYF. As DNA, the CDR3 is TGTGCCAGCAGCCCCACTAGGATCCAAGAGACCCAGTACTTC.

The chain employs TRBV12-5 and TRBJ1-3; D not resolved. CDR3 length equals 17 residues. Germline CDR1 and CDR2: LGHNT and FRNRAP. Trimming took 2 bases from V and 0 from J, leaving 14 bases between them. The CDR3 DNA reads as TGTGCTAGTGGTTTGCTTCGAGGGCCTTACTCTGGAAACACCATATATTTT. It is translated as CASGLLRGPYSGNTIYF.

V gene TRBV27 combines with J gene TRBJ2-1; D gene unclear. The CDR3 contains 14 residues. CDR1 and CDR2 (germline): MNHEY, SMNVEV (reference sequence). The germline V and J ends were trimmed by 8 bases and 2 bases, with 13 bases remaining between them. As DNA, the CDR3 is TGTGCCAGCCGTCGTGAACTAACCTACAATGAGCAGTTCTTC. This gives the protein CASRRELTYNEQFF.

The chain combines TRBV19 with TRBJ1-5; the D gene is possibly TRBD1 (6 bases). Germline CDR1 reads LNHDA; CDR2 reads SQIVND (reference sequence). Trimming removed 5 bases at V and 3 bases at J, with 8 bases between. This CDR3 comprises 13 residues. CDR3 bases: TGTGCCAGTAGTGGACAGTTCAATCAGCCCCAGCATTTT. Translating gives CASSGQFNQPQHF.

This clone was seen a few times. The chain links TRBV5-1 to TRBJ2-2, with 7 positions matching TRBD1. Germline values: CDR1 SGHRS, CDR2 YFSETQ. Trimming took 3 bases from V and 0 from J; bases not matched to a gene: 2. The CDR3 spans 15 residues. The CDR3 nucleotides read TGCGCCAGCAGCTCGACAGGGTCGAACACCGGGGAGCTGTTTTTT. Translated: CASSSTGSNTGELFF. The full variable domain, completed using reference TRBV5-1 and TRBJ2-2, is KAGVTQTPRYLIKTRGQQVTLSCSPISGHRSVSWYQQTPGQGLQFLFEYFSETQRNKGNFPGRFSGRQFSNSRSEMNVSTLELGDSALYLCASSSTGSNTGELFFGEGSRLTVL.

V gene TRBV6-5 combines with J gene TRBJ1-1; perhaps TRBD1 as D (6 bases). Germline CDR1 MNHEY, CDR2 SVGAGI. With 2 bases removed from V and 3 bases from J, the gap between germline ends came to 13 bases. The CDR3 totals 15 residues. CDR3 sequence: CASSYAGQRDTEAFF. CDR3 coding DNA: TGTGCCAGCAGTTACGCGGGACAACGGGACACTGAAGCTTTCTTT.

In its sample, this clone was seen a few times. V is TRBV7-9 and J is TRBJ1-1, with a possible D match to TRBD1 (6 bases). The germline V gene has CDR1 SEHNR and CDR2 FQNEAQ (reference sequence). This CDR3 region has 13 residues. V shed 1 base and J shed 6 bases, with 9 bases lying between them. CDR3 loop: CASSLEAGAEAFF. DNA of the CDR3: TGTGCCAGCAGCTTAGAGGCAGGGGCTGAAGCTTTCTTT.

The genes are TRBV5-6 and TRBJ2-5, with D unclear. V gave up 1 base and J gave up 2 bases, with 6 bases separating them. The CDR3 covers 13 residues. Germline CDR1 SGHDT, CDR2 YYEEEE. CDR3 sequence: CASSLPNQETQYF. CDR3 bases: TGTGCCAGCAGCTTGCCCAATCAAGAGACCCAGTACTTC.